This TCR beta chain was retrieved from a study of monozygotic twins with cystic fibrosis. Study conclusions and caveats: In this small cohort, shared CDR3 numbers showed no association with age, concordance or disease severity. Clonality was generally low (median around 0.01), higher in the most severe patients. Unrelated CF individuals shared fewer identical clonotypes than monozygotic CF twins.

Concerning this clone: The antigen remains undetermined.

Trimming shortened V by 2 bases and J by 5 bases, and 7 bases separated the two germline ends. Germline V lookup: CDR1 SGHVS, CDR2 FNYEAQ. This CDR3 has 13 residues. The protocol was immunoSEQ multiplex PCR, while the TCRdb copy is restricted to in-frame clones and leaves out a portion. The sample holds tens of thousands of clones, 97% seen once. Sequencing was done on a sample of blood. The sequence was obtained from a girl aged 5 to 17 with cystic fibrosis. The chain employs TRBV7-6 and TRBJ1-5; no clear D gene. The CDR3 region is CASSLLSDQPQHF. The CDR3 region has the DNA TGTGCCAGCAGCTTATTATCGGATCAGCCCCAGCATTTT. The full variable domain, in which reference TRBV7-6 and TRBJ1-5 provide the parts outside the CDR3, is GAGVSQSPRYKVTKRGQDVALRCDPISGHVSLYWYRQALGQGPEFLTYFNYEAQQDKSGLPNDRFSAERPEGSISTLTIQRTEQRDSAMYRCASSLLSDQPQHFGDGTRLSIL.